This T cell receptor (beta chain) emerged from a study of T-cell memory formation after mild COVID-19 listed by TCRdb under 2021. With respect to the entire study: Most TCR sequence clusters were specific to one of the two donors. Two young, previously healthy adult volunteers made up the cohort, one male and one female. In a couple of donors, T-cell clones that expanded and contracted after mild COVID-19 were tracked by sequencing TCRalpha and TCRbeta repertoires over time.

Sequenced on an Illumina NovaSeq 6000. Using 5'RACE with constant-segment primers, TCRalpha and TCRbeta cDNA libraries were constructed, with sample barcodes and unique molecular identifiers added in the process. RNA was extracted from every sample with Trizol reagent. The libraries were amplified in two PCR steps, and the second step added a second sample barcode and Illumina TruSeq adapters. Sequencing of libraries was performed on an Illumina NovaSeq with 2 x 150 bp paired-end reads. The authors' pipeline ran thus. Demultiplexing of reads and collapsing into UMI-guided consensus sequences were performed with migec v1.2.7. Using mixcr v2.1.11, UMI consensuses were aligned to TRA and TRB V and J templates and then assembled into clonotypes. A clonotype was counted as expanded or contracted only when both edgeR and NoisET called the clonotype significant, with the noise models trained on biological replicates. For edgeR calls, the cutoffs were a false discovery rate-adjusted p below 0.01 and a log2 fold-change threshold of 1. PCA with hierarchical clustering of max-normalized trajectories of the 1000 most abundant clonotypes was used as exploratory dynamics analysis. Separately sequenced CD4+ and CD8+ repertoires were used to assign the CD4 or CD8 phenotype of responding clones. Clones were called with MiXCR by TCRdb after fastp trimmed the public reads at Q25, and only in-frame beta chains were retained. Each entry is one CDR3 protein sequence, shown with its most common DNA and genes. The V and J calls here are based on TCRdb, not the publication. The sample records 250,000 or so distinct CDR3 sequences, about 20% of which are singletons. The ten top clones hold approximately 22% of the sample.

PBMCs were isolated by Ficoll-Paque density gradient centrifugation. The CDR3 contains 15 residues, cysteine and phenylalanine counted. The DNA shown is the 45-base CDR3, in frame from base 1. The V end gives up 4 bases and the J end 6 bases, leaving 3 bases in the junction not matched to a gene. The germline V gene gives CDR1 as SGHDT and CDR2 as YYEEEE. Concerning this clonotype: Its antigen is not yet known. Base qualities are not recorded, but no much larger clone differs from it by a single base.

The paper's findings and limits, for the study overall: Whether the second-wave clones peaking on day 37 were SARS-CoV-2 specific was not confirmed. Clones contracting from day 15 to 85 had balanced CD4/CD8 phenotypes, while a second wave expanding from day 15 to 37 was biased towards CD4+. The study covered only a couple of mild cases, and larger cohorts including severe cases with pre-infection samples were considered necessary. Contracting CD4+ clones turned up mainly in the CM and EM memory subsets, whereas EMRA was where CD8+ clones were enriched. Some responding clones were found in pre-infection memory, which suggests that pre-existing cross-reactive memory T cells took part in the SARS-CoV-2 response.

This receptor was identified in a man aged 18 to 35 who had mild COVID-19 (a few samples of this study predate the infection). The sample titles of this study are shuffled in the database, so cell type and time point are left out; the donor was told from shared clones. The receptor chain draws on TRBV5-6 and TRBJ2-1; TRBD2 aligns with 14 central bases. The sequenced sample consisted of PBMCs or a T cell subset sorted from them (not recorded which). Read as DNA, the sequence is TGTGCCAGCAGCCAGACTAGCGGGGGGGTCAATGAGCAGTTCTTC. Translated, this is CASSQTSGGVNEQFF.